The 14 T cell receptor beta chains below come from one sample, sequenced in a study of T cells after yellow fever vaccination (dated by TCRdb to the late 2010s). Library preparation used 5' RACE. TCRdb lists the instrument as Illumina HiSeq 2500. TCRdb itself trimmed the public reads at Q25 with fastp, ran MiXCR and retained productive beta chains. Rows merge per CDR3 protein into single entries with the most common DNA and genes. This sample comprises 450,000 to 650,000 distinct CDR3 sequences, roughly a fifth of them detected only once. About 16% of the sample goes to the ten largest clones. Explained via the paper, the treatment or condition label denotes: live attenuated yellow fever vaccine strain. The input for sequencing was PBMCs, taken around 3 weeks after the first yellow fever vaccination. All receptors derive from a man aged 18 to 29 who received the YFV17D yellow fever vaccine.

The chain joins TRBV20-1 to TRBJ2-7, with 9 nucleotides matching TRBD1. The CDR3 runs 14 residues. Germline-derived CDR1 and CDR2 are DFQATT and SNEGSKA (reference sequence). After removal of 3 bases from V and 6 bases from J, the junction contained 9 bases not matched to a gene. Here the CDR3 reads CSARAGTGFVEQYF. The CDR3 DNA follows: TGCAGTGCTAGGGCCGGGACAGGGTTCGTCGAGCAGTACTTC.

This clonotype was seen a handful of times. The genes are TRBV6-5 and TRBJ1-3; TRBD1 might be the D (6 bases). The CDR3 is 15 amino acids. Germline V CDR1 and CDR2: MNHEY, SVGAGI. The germline V and J ends were trimmed by 0 bases and 2 bases, with 8 bases remaining between them. The CDR3 loop reads CASSYSPGAGNTIYF. The CDR3 DNA sequence: TGTGCCAGCAGTTACTCTCCAGGGGCTGGAAACACCATATATTTT.

This rearrangement joins TRBV7-9 to TRBJ2-1, with a weak D call TRBD1 (6 bases). The CDR3 has 13 residues. V shed 9 bases and J shed 6 bases, with 15 bases lying between them. Germline CDR1 reads SEHNR; CDR2 reads FQNEAQ (reference sequence). The CDR3 DNA reads as TGTGCCAGAGGGGGACGCGAATTCAATGAGCAGTTCTTC. The encoded protein is CARGGREFNEQFF. Filled out from reference TRBV7-9 and TRBJ2-1, the complete variable domain reads DTGVSQNPRHKITKRGQNVTFRCDPISEHNRLYWYRQTLGQGPEFLTYFQNEAQLEKSRLLSDRFSAERPKGSFSTLEIQRTEQGDSAMYLCARGGREFNEQFFGPGTRLTVL.

The table lists this clonotype with a few counts. The V gene is TRBV12-3 or TRBV12-4, the J gene TRBJ2-6; possible D gene TRBD1, 6 bases. Trimming removed 7 bases at V and 2 bases at J, with 12 bases between. The length of the CDR3 is 15 residues. The CDR3 is CASTSRGAGANVLTF. CDR3 nucleotide sequence: TGTGCCAGCACTAGCAGGGGCGCTGGGGCCAACGTCCTGACTTTC.

This clonotype was detected a few times. The chain uses TRBV7-9 and TRBJ1-1, with 7 bases aligning to TRBD1. V lost 4 bases and J lost 5; bases outside the gene matches: 7. CDR3 length equals 14 residues. Germline V gene data show CDR1 as SEHNR and CDR2 as FQNEAQ (reference sequence). CDR3 amino acids: CASSSQGGGTEAFF. The CDR3 coding sequence is TGTGCCAGCAGCTCTCAGGGGGGAGGGACTGAAGCTTTCTTT.

The CDR3 DNA reads TGTGCCAGCACCACTCCGGGACACCTACGCGAGACCCAGTACTTC. Encoded protein: CASTTPGHLRETQYF. This chain connects TRBV6-2 or TRBV6-3 to TRBJ2-5; D perhaps matches TRBD1 (6 bases). V lost 7 bases, J lost 5 bases, and 20 bases lay in between. Germline-derived CDR1 and CDR2 are MNHEY and SVGEGT. This CDR3 region has 15 residues.

In DNA, the CDR3 is TGCAGTGCTAGCCGTCGACTAGCGGGGATTCCTAAGACCCAGTACTTC. The encoded protein is CSASRRLAGIPKTQYF. The chain combines TRBV20-1 with TRBJ2-5; 11 bases map to TRBD2. The CDR3 is made up of 16 amino acids. The V and J ends lost 3 bases and 6 bases, in that order; junction bases with no gene match: 12. Germline V gene lookup returns CDR1 DFQATT and CDR2 SNEGSKA (reference sequence).

This chain joins TRBV6-1 and TRBJ1-2, with 8 bases that match TRBD1. CDR1 is MNHNS, CDR2 SASEGT, per germline. V shed 6 bases and J 2 bases; nucleotides not matched to a gene: 5. The CDR3 has 14 residues. In nucleotides, the CDR3 is TGTGCCAGCAGGGGACAGGTCGGGAACTATGGCTACACCTTC. This gives the protein CASRGQVGNYGYTF.

A few counts support this clonotype. J is TRBJ2-7 and V is TRBV5-1, with TRBD2 matching 7 bases. From germline, CDR1 is SGHRS and CDR2 YFSETQ. V shed 3 bases, J shed 0 bases, and the junction held 6 bases outside the gene matches. The CDR3 totals 15 residues. This CDR3 is CASSSPLADSYEQYV. DNA for the CDR3: TGCGCCAGCAGCTCACCTCTAGCGGACTCCTACGAGCAGTACGTC.

This clonotype was observed at least ten times. The chain carries TRBV5-1 and TRBJ1-1; D perhaps matches TRBD1 (6 bases). V was clipped by 4 bases and J by 5 bases, with 15 bases between them. This CDR3 is built from 14 residues. Germline loops: CDR1 SGHRS, CDR2 YFSETQ. The CDR3: CASSVTGTGTEAFF. CDR3 DNA sequence: TGCGCCAGCAGCGTTACAGGGACGGGTACTGAAGCTTTCTTT.

This clonotype has a handful of counts. The chain recombines TRBV10-3 with TRBJ1-1, with D possibly being TRBD1 (5 bases). With 7 bases removed from V and 5 bases from J, the gap between germline ends came to 20 bases. The V gene's germline CDR1 is ENHRY and CDR2 SYGVKD. The CDR3 sequence is 15 residues long. The CDR3 DNA is TGTGCCATCAAGACGGAGGGGAGTCAGCGGACTGAAGCTTTCTTT. Amino acids: CAIKTEGSQRTEAFF.

This clonotype was observed a handful of times. This chain uses TRBV4-1 with TRBJ2-1; no definite D call. This CDR3 spans 13 amino acids. Trimming took off 3 bases at V and 6 bases at J, with 9 bases between the two ends. Germline assignment: CDR1 MGHRA and CDR2 YSYEKL. The CDR3 DNA reads as TGCGCCAGCAGCCACGCCAGGCGCAATGAGCAGTTCTTC. It yields the protein CASSHARRNEQFF.

This clonotype was recorded a few times. J is TRBJ2-7 and V is TRBV6-1, with TRBD2 matching over 10 bases. The germline CDR1 and CDR2 sequences are MNHNS and SASEGT. Losses at the gene ends were 5 bases for V and 5 bases for J; bases not matched to a gene: 6. The CDR3 contains 14 residues. The CDR3 protein is CASSRLAGENEQYF. The CDR3 bases are TGTGCCAGCAGTCGACTAGCGGGTGAGAACGAGCAGTACTTC.

This clonotype has only a few counts. CDR3 nucleotide sequence: TGTGCCAGCTCACCACTTGGGAGCCCCAGCGGAAAACTGTTTTTT. Amino acids: CASSPLGSPSGKLFF. The J gene is TRBJ1-4, the V gene TRBV18; D is uncertain. Germline lookup yields CDR1 KGHSH and CDR2 LQKENI. CDR3 length: 15 residues. V lost 1 base to trimming and J lost 10 bases, with 16 bases between them.